This entry lists 15 T cell receptor beta chains sequenced from one sample in a study of human T cells and chemical hapten exposure. TCRdb used MiXCR to reprocess the RACE reads, holding one entry per CDR3 protein. This sample has under 45,000 distinct CDR3 sequences, with over 9.5% found just once. Time point here: pre-sensitization, week 0. Treatment noted: therapeutic diphenylcyclopropenone sensitization with weekly scalp DPC. The sequencing used whole blood, collected in connection with sensitization to the hapten diphenylcyclopropenone (DPC). Every receptor here comes from a man aged 25 to 40 with alopecia areata. Some clones in this sample may be carry-over from other donors' samples.

This clonotype was seen many times. The chain combines TRBV4-1 with TRBJ2-7; a possible D gene is TRBD2 (7 bases). The CDR3 extends over 16 amino acids. The germline V and J ends were trimmed by 0 bases and 2 bases, with 14 bases remaining between them. CDR1 and CDR2 from the germline V gene are MGHRA and YSYEKL. The CDR3 region has the DNA TGCGCCAGCAGCCAAGAAGGAGGGGGGGCAACCTACGAGCAGTACTTC. Amino acids: CASSQEGGGATYEQYF.

This clonotype came up many times. J is TRBJ1-6 and V is TRBV6-1, with no clear D. V lost 3 bases to trimming and J lost 0 bases, with 12 bases between them. This CDR3 comprises 17 residues. Germline CDR1 is MNHNS and CDR2 is SASEGT. CDR3 nucleotides: TGTGCCAGCAGTGATAGGCCCGAGAGCTCCTATAATTCACCCCTCCACTTT. Protein: CASSDRPESSYNSPLHF.

This clonotype has at least ten counts. This chain connects TRBV6-1 to TRBJ1-1; D uncertain. Trimming shortened V by 7 bases and J by 2 bases, and 20 bases separated the two germline ends. The CDR3 runs 16 residues. From germline, CDR1 is MNHNS and CDR2 SASEGT. CDR3: CASMRHNKVPNTEAFF. CDR3 DNA sequence: TGTGCCAGCATGCGTCACAACAAGGTACCAAACACTGAAGCTTTCTTT.

V usage is TRBV10-3 and J usage is TRBJ1-6; 7 bases are shared with TRBD1. Losses at the gene ends were 6 bases for V and 5 bases for J; bases not matched to a gene: 4. This CDR3 contains 14 residues. Looked up from germline, CDR1 is ENHRY and CDR2 is SYGVKD. The CDR3 region is CAIRPGQNNSPLHF. CDR3 DNA: TGTGCCATCAGGCCGGGACAGAATAATTCACCCCTCCACTTT.

In its sample, this clonotype was seen many times. The chain combines TRBV10-3 with TRBJ1-6; no clear D. The germline CDR1 and CDR2 sequences are ENHRY and SYGVKD. V lost 3 bases and J 6 bases, leaving 9 bases between the germline ends. The CDR3 is 14 amino acids. The CDR3 nucleotides are TGTGCCATCAGTGATGGCAGAATTAATTCACCCCTCCACTTT. It encodes CAISDGRINSPLHF.

This clonotype has ten or more counts. The chain recombines TRBV20-1 with TRBJ2-5; TRBD2 matches at 11 bases. The germline CDR1 and CDR2 sequences are DFQATT and SNEGSKA (reference sequence). The V gene end was trimmed by 5 bases and the J gene end by 4 bases; junction bases not matched to a gene: 3. The CDR3 loop spans 13 amino acids. The CDR3 region is CSAGGLAGETQYF. DNA for the CDR3: TGCAGTGCTGGAGGACTAGCGGGAGAGACCCAGTACTTC.

This clonotype has a count of ten or more. This chain connects TRBV5-6 to TRBJ2-1, with D perhaps matching TRBD2 (5 bases). The V and J ends lost 4 bases and 5 bases respectively, with 10 bases between them. CDR1 and CDR2 (germline): SGHDT, YYEEEE. This CDR3 is built from 13 residues. The CDR3 nucleotides read TGTGCCAGCAGCCGAAGGGAGAACAATGAGCAGTTCTTC. Translation gives CASSRRENNEQFF.

V gene TRBV29-1 combines with J gene TRBJ2-5; either TRBD1 or TRBD2 may supply D (5 bases each). CDR3 size: 14 residues. The V and J ends lost 1 base and 5 bases respectively, with 14 bases between them. Looked up from germline, CDR1 is SQVTM and CDR2 is ANQGSEA. The CDR3 sequence: CSVEGGRRRETQYF. CDR3 DNA: TGCAGCGTTGAAGGGGGACGCCGGAGGGAGACCCAGTACTTC.

This clonotype was counted only a few times. The V call is TRBV19, the J call TRBJ2-3; 8 positions match TRBD2. Germline CDR1 and CDR2: LNHDA and SQIVND (reference sequence). V lost 6 bases to trimming and J lost 2 bases; unmatched junction nucleotides: 10. The CDR3 sequence is 16 residues long. This CDR3 is CASRTSGLALTDTQYF. CDR3 sequence (DNA): TGTGCCAGTAGAACCTCCGGACTAGCTCTCACAGATACGCAGTATTTT. Combining the CDR3 with reference TRBV19 and TRBJ2-3 gives the whole variable domain DGGITQSPKYLFRKEGQNVTLSCEQNLNHDAMYWYRQDPGQGLRLIYYSQIVNDFQKGDIAEGYSVSREKKESFPLTVTSAQKNPTAFYLCASRTSGLALTDTQYFGPGTRLTVL.

This clonotype was recorded many times. This sequence joins TRBV9 and TRBJ2-1; TRBD1 matches 9 bases. From germline, CDR1 is SGDLS and CDR2 YYNGEE. This CDR3 comprises 14 residues. The ends lost 4 bases at V and 5 bases at J; junction bases unmatched: 4. For the CDR3, the DNA is TGTGCCAGCAGCCCTTGGGACAGGGACAATGAGCAGTTCTTC. Its translation is CASSPWDRDNEQFF. The full variable domain, completed using reference TRBV9 and TRBJ2-1, is DSGVTQTPKHLITATGQRVTLRCSPRSGDLSVYWYQQSLDQGLQFLIQYYNGEERAKGNILERFSAQQFPDLHSELNLSSLELGDSALYFCASSPWDRDNEQFFGPGTRLTVL.

This clonotype was recorded many times. This chain connects TRBV2 to TRBJ1-3; tentatively, D is TRBD1 (5 bases). The CDR3 has 16 residues. The V and J ends lost 10 bases and 1 base respectively, with 20 bases between them. Germline values: CDR1 SNHLY, CDR2 FYNNEI. The CDR3 DNA reads as TGTGCCACCCAGGGCCAGCAACTAGGATCTGGAAACACCATATATTTT. Amino acids: CATQGQQLGSGNTIYF.

This clonotype was detected a few times. The rearrangement uses TRBV29-1 and TRBJ2-3; D unresolved. The ends were cut back, 5 bases at V and 2 bases at J, with 8 bases in the middle. The germline gives CDR1 SQVTM, CDR2 ANQGSEA. The CDR3 sequence is 12 residues long. In nucleotides, the CDR3 is TGCAGCGTTACCGAGAACACAGATACGCAGTATTTT. Encoded protein: CSVTENTDTQYF.

In this sample, this clonotype turned up many times. The chain links TRBV11-2 to TRBJ1-5; 11 bases map to TRBD1. The CDR3 contains 18 residues. With 2 bases clipped from V and 1 base from J, the junction kept 7 bases outside the gene matches. Germline CDR1 SGHAT, CDR2 FQNNGV. CDR3 sequence: CASSLSRTGGMSNQPQHF. The CDR3 DNA sequence: TGTGCCAGCAGCTTATCGAGGACAGGGGGCATGAGCAATCAGCCCCAGCATTTT.

This chain connects TRBV21-1 to TRBJ2-5. TRBV21-1 is described as a pseudogene. CDR3 length equals 10 residues. The CDR3 sequence is CASSKLAQYF. The CDR3 DNA reads as TGTGCCAGCAGCAAATTGGCCCAGTACTTC.

J is TRBJ2-3 and V is TRBV7-3; 7 bases agree with TRBD1. This CDR3 region has 17 residues. Germline V CDR1 and CDR2: SGHTA, FQGTGA. The V gene end was trimmed by 5 bases and the J gene end by 0 bases; junction bases not matched to a gene: 11. CDR3 sequence (DNA): TGTGCCAGCAGCATAAGACAGGGACGAGCTAGCACAGATACGCAGTATTTT. Amino acids: CASSIRQGRASTDTQYF.